The following is a TCR beta chain sequence with its context. Antigen unknown. PCR used 60 Vbeta primers and 13 Jbeta primers. The protocol was immunoSEQ multiplex PCR, while the TCRdb copy is restricted to in-frame clones and leaves out a portion. The profile shows approximately 170,000 clones, roughly 67% of them singletons. The record originates from a study of cytomegalovirus exposure and HLA in healthy donors. Study findings and constraints: Analysis was carried out at a later point, and it linked a missense DCLRE1C variant to TCR beta V- and J-gene trimming. Productive status was seen about 87% or about 30% of the time for most TCR beta V segments in an earlier analysis. It was in a later analysis that TCR association rates were seen to vary by HLA locus, highest for DRB1 and lowest for HLA-C.

Germline V gene lookup returns CDR1 SGDLS and CDR2 YYNGEE. The CDR3 is 15 amino acids. Trimming took off 4 bases at V and 2 bases at J, with 13 bases between the two ends. As for the donors, each was a healthy bone marrow donor. The receptor was isolated from a young woman in good health and CMV-seropositive. The rearrangement uses TRBV9 and TRBJ1-3; no definite D call. Sequenced sample: PBMCs. CDR3 sequence reads: CASSPSHLTGNTIYF. The CDR3 nucleotides are TGTGCCAGCAGCCCAAGCCATCTCACTGGAAACACCATATATTTT. Using reference TRBV9 and TRBJ1-3 for the parts outside the CDR3, the full variable domain is DSGVTQTPKHLITATGQRVTLRCSPRSGDLSVYWYQQSLDQGLQFLIQYYNGEERAKGNILERFSAQQFPDLHSELNLSSLELGDSALYFCASSPSHLTGNTIYFGEGSWLTVV.